What follows describes a single T cell receptor (beta chain). Its antigen specificity is not known. No base-level quality is on record; no much larger clone is a single base apart. Library preparation used the immunoSEQ multiplex PCR assay. Entries here come from immuneACCESS through TCRdb and include only in-frame sequences with V and J called. Some clones fail to appear in such tables; in the studies checked, an unresolved V gene covers under half of the shortfall, and the cause of the remainder is unknown. In all, the sample holds tens of thousands of clones, and 92% of those were seen once. Approximately 3% of the sample is taken by the ten largest. The sample is drawn from a study of T cells after somatic rescue of genetic block (dated by TCRdb to between 2020 and 2021). About the investigation overall: What the study looked at was long-term robustness, specifically in a T-cell system that came about through somatic rescue of a genetic block in T-cell development.

V was cut back by 3 bases and J by 4 bases, leaving a gap of 6 bases between them. The germline V gene gives CDR1 as SGHAT and CDR2 as FQNNGV. Its CDR3 holds 13 amino acids, cysteine through phenylalanine. Solely the CDR3 DNA is kept, with 39 bases framed from the first base. The chain was built from TRBV11-2 and TRBJ2-2; no D gene call is confident. This receptor was obtained from a man aged 35-49 years. The material sequenced was peripheral blood mononuclear cells (PBMCs). This receptor carries the CDR3 CASSFGGTGELFF. Read as DNA, the sequence is TGTGCCAGCAGCTTTGGTGGCACCGGGGAGCTGTTTTTT.